This T cell receptor beta chain was identified during a study of blood T cell repertoires in COVID-19. As for the study in general: Researchers got acute and convalescent COVID-19 samples from the United States, Italy and Spain. Sources were T cells, B-cell-depleted T cells, or PBMCs; the material itself was cDNA or gDNA.

Original processing notes: Amplification of reference gene primers provided the estimated nucleated cell counts. Profiled with immunoSEQ multiplex PCR; TCRdb holds only in-frame clones, not every one. D and trimming come from the DNA, and the V and J calls and clone size come from that table. The sample consists of around 42,000 clones, about four fifths of them appearing once. This CDR3 has 14 amino acids. CDR1 and CDR2 from the germline V gene are KGHDR and SFDVKD. V dropped 9 bases and J dropped 12 bases, with 23 bases sitting between them. This clone was detected a few times. The V gene is TRBV24-1, the J gene TRBJ2-1, with D perhaps matching TRBD1 (6 bases). Sequencing was carried out using peripheral blood. The sequence was obtained from an elderly woman with acute or convalescent COVID-19. CDR3 amino acids: CATGNYRAPWGQFF. The DNA for the CDR3 is TGTGCCACCGGTAACTACAGGGCGCCGTGGGGGCAGTTCTTC.